This record covers a single T cell receptor beta chain. The target of this receptor is not known. Base quality data are lacking; no much larger clone is found one base away. This specimen belongs to a study of OX40 agonist ivuxolimab in advanced cancers. Broadly, across the study: Ivuxolimab, which targeted the costimulatory receptor OX40 (CD134), was an agonistic, fully human IgG2 monoclonal antibody. Prior anti-PD-1, anti-PD-L1 or anti-CTLA-4 therapy was permitted, and checkpoint inhibitors had been received by less than 45% of dose-escalation patients. The dose-escalation cohort was roughly 80% male with a mean age of about 60 years, ranging from roughly 23 to 85. Of the 50 to 55 patients in dose escalation, about 19 had hepatocellular carcinoma, approximately 15 had melanoma, 9 had renal cell carcinoma and 9 had head and neck cancer. Partial responses occurred in three dose-escalation patients, of whom one had hepatocellular carcinoma and two had cutaneous melanoma. Intravenous ivuxolimab was administered to patients every 2 weeks at six dose levels: 0.01, 0.1, 0.3, 1.5, 3 and 10 mg/kg. Peripheral TCRbeta sequencing was intended to test whether TCR sequence diversity was altered and clonal T-cell expansion was caused by ivuxolimab. The paper reports the monotherapy dose-escalation portion (N = 52 patients) of the phase I ivuxolimab trial.

The trial excluded patients who had a history of autoimmune disease or who were on systemic immunosuppression. In every dose cohort, peripheral blood was drawn for TCR sequencing at baseline, cycle 4 day 1, and cycle 7 day 1. Samples came from an open-label, multicenter, first-in-human phase I dose-escalation trial of ivuxolimab. The trial enrolled adults with locally advanced or metastatic head and neck squamous cell, hepatocellular, melanoma or renal cell carcinoma. Before TCR sequencing, CD4+ T cells and CD8+ T cells from peripheral blood were sorted into separate populations. The germline V gene sets CDR1 to WSHSY and CDR2 to SAAADI. Cut back by 6 bases and 5 bases, the V and J ends lie 10 bases apart. The cysteine opens and the phenylalanine closes a CDR3 of 12 amino acids. Of all the DNA, just the CDR3 is kept, 36 bases in frame from base 1. On the study overall, not on this receptor specifically: At doses from 0.1 to 3.0 mg/kg, clonal expansion was seen in both CD4+ and CD8+ blood T cells between baseline and week 6. The antigen specificity of the peripheral T cells that underwent clonal expansion was not determined. Low levels of normalized T-cell clonal expansion were also seen in some patients who did not respond. On average, CD8+ T cells showed more expanded clones than CD4+ T cells after ivuxolimab. In the 0.1-3.0 mg/kg groups, partial responders had among the lowest normalized peripheral clonal expansion, particularly in CD8+ T cells.

Genomic DNA was isolated from the sorted cells so that the TCRbeta CDR3 region could be sequenced. The immunoSEQ Assay was used for sequencing of TCRbeta CDR3 regions. TCRdb mirrors the immuneACCESS table, restricted to in-frame sequences. Some clones are absent from its copies; in checked studies, under half trace to an unresolved V gene, and the reason for the others is unknown. The sample records more than 15,000 clones, more than 80% of which are singletons. About 14% of the sample lies in the top ten. Material: CD4+ or CD8+ T cells sorted from blood, obtained in a trial of the OX40 agonist ivuxolimab. This TCR derives from an adult with an advanced solid tumor such as melanoma, head and neck, liver or kidney cancer. The rearranged chain carries TRBV10-2 and TRBJ2-5, with no confidently assigned D gene. At the DNA level, the sequence is TGCGCCAGCAGGCTACTGGGGGAGACCCAGTACTTC. Translated, it reads CASRLLGETQYF.